These T cell receptor beta chains were read from a single sample in a study of T cells in localized non-small cell lung cancer. Data came from immunoSEQ multiplex PCR; TCRdb stores just in-frame clones and leaves some out. The table lists 24,000 or so clones, 75% to 90% of them singletons. The sample consisted of peripheral blood, taken before any cancer treatment. These receptors were collected from a female donor over 55 with stage I lung adenocarcinoma. Both conserved end residues are part of each CDR3. A D gene is named only where the DNA matches it firmly. Not all rows give a size; the values are once, few, many and, for expanded clones, a class.

j_gene | v_gene | abundance | d_gene | CDR3aa | CDR3nt
TRBJ1-4 | TRBV30 | . | TRBD1 | CAWSTGVRREKLFF | TGTGCCTGGAGTACAGGGGTGCGGCGGGAAAAACTGTTTTTT
TRBJ1-4 | TRBV6-1 | . | . | CASKYPSEEKLFF | TGTGCCAGCAAGTACCCCTCCGAGGAAAAACTGTTTTTT
TRBJ1-6 | TRBV5-5 | few | TRBD1 | CASSLDPGQGYNSPLHF | TGTGCCAGCAGCTTAGATCCGGGACAGGGTTATAATTCACCCCTCCACTTT
TRBJ2-2 | TRBV5-1 | . | . | CASSQRDIIEAGELFF | TGCGCCAGCAGCCAACGGGACATAATTGAGGCCGGGGAGCTGTTTTTT
TRBJ1-2 | TRBV7-9 | . | TRBD1 | CASSHEGQAIYGYTF | TGTGCCAGCAGCCATGAGGGACAGGCCATCTATGGCTACACCTTC
TRBJ2-7 | TRBV11-2 | . | . | CASSLVHGLTYEQYF | TGTGCCAGCAGCTTAGTACACGGGTTGACCTACGAGCAGTACTTC
TRBJ2-2 | TRBV5-6 | once | TRBD2 | CASSLRTSGANTGELFF | TGTGCCAGCAGCTTACGGACTAGCGGGGCGAACACCGGGGAGCTGTTTTTT
TRBJ2-1 | TRBV27 | . | . | CASSIAGISYNEQFF | TGTGCCAGCAGTATAGCAGGGATTTCCTACAATGAGCAGTTCTTC
TRBJ2-5 | TRBV5-1 | . | TRBD2 | CASSLGNRGGLQETQYF | TGCGCCAGCAGCCTTGGGAACCGGGGGGGCCTCCAAGAGACCCAGTACTTC
TRBJ1-1 | TRBV6-1 | medium-sized | TRBD1 | CASGDREVSEAFF | TGTGCCAGCGGGGACAGGGAGGTCTCTGAAGCTTTCTTT
TRBJ1-6 | TRBV7-2 | . | . | CASSPPSTGSYNSPLHF | TGTGCCAGCAGCCCTCCATCGACAGGATCCTATAATTCACCCCTCCACTTT
TRBJ1-3 | TRBV19 | . | . | CASTMSGVYSGNTIYF | TGTGCCAGTACTATGTCAGGGGTTTACTCTGGAAACACCATATATTTT
TRBJ2-5 | TRBV29-1 | . | . | CSVEREETQYF | TGCAGCGTTGAGCGGGAAGAGACCCAGTACTTC
TRBJ2-3 | TRBV6-1 | . | TRBD2 | CASSDLIGTSGGRTDTQYF | TGTGCCAGCAGTGATCTAATTGGGACTAGCGGGGGGCGCACAGATACGCAGTATTTT
TRBJ1-5 | TRBV7-9 | . | . | CASTSTALWSNQPQHF | TGTGCCAGCACGAGTACTGCCCTTTGGAGCAATCAGCCCCAGCATTTT
TRBJ2-7 | TRBV30 | . | TRBD2 | CAWNLPPRGGGYEQYF | TGTGCCTGGAACCTCCCGCCACGAGGCGGGGGCTACGAGCAGTACTTC
TRBJ2-3 | TRBV2 | . | TRBD2 | CATSGTSGTDTQYF | TGTGCCACCTCCGGGACTAGCGGGACAGATACGCAGTATTTT
TRBJ2-7 | TRBV19 | . | . | CASSSDRAHEQYF | TGTGCCAGTAGCTCAGACAGAGCCCACGAGCAGTACTTC
TRBJ2-7 | TRBV29-1 | once | TRBD1 | CSVVPTGARAEQYF | TGCAGCGTTGTCCCAACAGGGGCAAGGGCCGAGCAGTACTTC